Listed here are 32 T cell receptor beta chains from one sample, sequenced in a study of shared T cell receptors in the human thymus. Sequenced by immunoSEQ multiplex PCR; TCRdb stores in-frame clones only, minus some. Of some 400,000 clones listed, 85% to 95% are singletons. Sequencing used thymocytes. These receptors came from a human donor.

This chain uses TRBV6-1 with TRBJ2-7; D unresolved. The CDR3 contains 14 residues. The V end lost 2 bases, the J end lost 3 bases, and 11 bases lay between the germline ends. The germline V gene has CDR1 MNHNS and CDR2 SASEGT. CDR3 sequence (DNA): TGTGCCAGCAGTGAATCCCCGGGTAACTACGAGCAGTACTTC. It encodes CASSESPGNYEQYF.

The V call is TRBV6-4, the J call TRBJ1-1, with 8 bases identical to TRBD1. With 2 bases clipped from V and 1 base from J, the junction kept 3 bases outside the gene matches. Germline V gives CDR1 MRHNA, CDR2 SNTAGT. The length of the CDR3 is 15 residues. The CDR3, as DNA: TGTGCCAGCAGTGACATGGACAGGGAGAACACTGAAGCTTTCTTT. This translates into CASSDMDRENTEAFF.

The V call is TRBV30, the J call TRBJ1-1; 7 bases fit TRBD1. CDR1 GTSNPN and CDR2 SVGIG come from the germline V gene (reference sequence). The junction had 16 bases not matched to a gene; V was cut back by 4 bases and J by 2 bases. This CDR3 has 17 residues. For the CDR3, the DNA is TGTGCCTGGATTAGTAAACGGAGACAGGGCCGAAACACTGAAGCTTTCTTT. The encoded protein is CAWISKRRQGRNTEAFF. Full variable domain (rest looked up from reference TRBV30 and TRBJ1-1): SQTIHQWPATLVQPVGSPLSLECTVEGTSNPNLYWYRQAAGRGLQLLFYSVGIGQISSEVPQNLSASRPQDRQFILSSKKLLLSDSGFYLCAWISKRRQGRNTEAFFGQGTRLTVV.

This clone has a single count. The chain is built from TRBV10-3 and TRBJ1-3; D remains ambiguous. The CDR3 totals 15 residues. V shed 0 bases and J shed 1 base, with 7 bases lying between them. CDR1 ENHRY and CDR2 SYGVKD come from the germline V gene. The chain's CDR3 is CAISESTDSGNTIYF. CDR3 bases: TGTGCCATCAGTGAGTCGACCGATTCTGGAAACACCATATATTTT.

This chain joins TRBV18 and TRBJ1-1, with unresolved D. Per the germline V gene, CDR1 is KGHSH and CDR2 is LQKENI. There are 14 residues in the CDR3. The V gene lost 2 bases and the J gene lost 0 bases, with 7 bases spanning the gap. The DNA of the CDR3 is TGTGCCAGCTCACCAAAACGGCTGAACACTGAAGCTTTCTTT. Encoded protein: CASSPKRLNTEAFF. Combining the CDR3 with reference TRBV18 and TRBJ1-1 gives the whole variable domain NAGVMQNPRHLVRRRGQEARLRCSPMKGHSHVYWYRQLPEEGLKFMVYLQKENIIDESGMPKERFSAEFPKEGPSILRIQQVVRGDSAAYFCASSPKRLNTEAFFGQGTRLTVV.

This chain links TRBV14 with TRBJ1-3; the D is unclear. The germline V gene has CDR1 SGHDN and CDR2 FVKESK. Trimming shortened V by 3 bases and J by 2 bases, and 17 bases separated the two germline ends. The CDR3 has 17 amino acids. The CDR3, as DNA: TGTGCCAGCAGCCACCCCACATCCCCCGGAGCTGGAAACACCATATATTTT. It translates to CASSHPTSPGAGNTIYF. The full variable domain, its missing parts supplied by reference TRBV14 and TRBJ1-3, is EAGVTQFPSHSVIEKGQTVTLRCDPISGHDNLYWYRRVMGKEIKFLLHFVKESKQDESGMPNNRFLAERTGGTYSTLKVQPAELEDSGVYFCASSHPTSPGAGNTIYFGEGSWLTVV.

The V gene is TRBV5-6, the J gene TRBJ1-6; a possible D gene is TRBD1 (6 bases). Germline assignment: CDR1 SGHDT and CDR2 YYEEEE. V was pared by 0 bases and J by 7 bases, with 11 bases between. The CDR3 is 15 residues long. Written as DNA, the CDR3 is TGTGCCAGCAGCTTGGACGGGCAGGGGAATTCACCCCTCCACTTT. It translates to CASSLDGQGNSPLHF.

The CDR3 here is CASSQEPWAESSGGNTIYF. The CDR3 coding sequence is TGCGCCAGCAGCCAAGAACCATGGGCCGAATCCTCGGGGGGAAACACCATATATTTT. The chain carries TRBV4-3 and TRBJ1-3; unclear D gene. Germline V gene sequence: CDR1 LGHNA, CDR2 YSLEER. V was pared by 0 bases and J by 4 bases, with 22 bases between. The CDR3 covers 19 residues.

The chain joins TRBV5-1 to TRBJ2-3; TRBD2 agrees at 7 bases. The CDR3 is made up of 15 amino acids. Trimming at V came to 2 bases and at J to 4 bases, leaving 7 bases not matched to a gene. Germline CDR1 reads SGHRS; CDR2 reads YFSETQ. This chain's CDR3 is CASSFATSRADTQYF. As DNA, the CDR3 is TGCGCCAGCAGCTTCGCGACTAGCCGCGCAGATACGCAGTATTTT.

The CDR3, as DNA: TGTGCCAGCTCACCGACAGTCGACTATAGCAATCAGCCCCAGCATTTT. Translating gives CASSPTVDYSNQPQHF. The chain couples TRBV18 to TRBJ1-5, with D maybe TRBD1 (5 bases). The CDR3 totals 16 residues. The germline V gene has CDR1 KGHSH and CDR2 LQKENI. The V end was cut by 3 bases, the J end by 0 bases, with 12 bases between.

V gene TRBV7-9 combines with J gene TRBJ1-2; weak D call: TRBD1 (5 bases). CDR3 length: 16 amino acids. The germline V gene encodes CDR1 SEHNR and CDR2 FQNEAQ (reference sequence). Trimming left V 4 bases short and J 4 bases short, with 19 bases between. CDR3 sequence: CASSSGRDPDPYGYTF. Here the CDR3 DNA reads TGTGCCAGCAGCTCGGGCCGGGACCCGGACCCCTATGGCTACACCTTC.

The rearrangement uses TRBV6-5 and TRBJ2-7; 9 bases are shared with TRBD1. Germline V gives CDR1 MNHEY, CDR2 SVGAGI. J gave up 4 bases and V 6 bases, and 10 bases lay outside the gene matches. This CDR3 spans 15 amino acids. DNA of the CDR3: TGTGCCAGCAGCCCTGGGACAGGGTACGGTTACGAGCAGTACTTC. Its translation is CASSPGTGYGYEQYF.

This clone has only one observation. In nucleotides, the CDR3 is TGTGCCAGCAGTTTAAAGTTTAGGGGGGGTAATGAAAAACTGTTTTTT. Its translation: CASSLKFRGGNEKLFF. V and J are TRBV28 and TRBJ1-4; weak D call: TRBD1 (6 bases). Trimming took 2 bases from V and 4 from J, leaving 14 bases between them. Germline CDR1 and CDR2: MDHEN and SYDVKM. There are 16 residues in the CDR3.

The rearrangement uses TRBV28 and TRBJ1-1; D is uncertain. The germline CDR1 and CDR2 sequences are MDHEN and SYDVKM. V lost 3 bases and J 2 bases, leaving 10 bases between the germline ends. This CDR3 is 14 amino acids long. The DNA for the CDR3 is TGTGCCAGCAGTTTTTCCATAATAAACACTGAAGCTTTCTTT. Protein product: CASSFSIINTEAFF.

The chain uses TRBV29-1 and TRBJ2-1; tentatively, D is TRBD1 (6 bases). Germline assignment: CDR1 SQVTM and CDR2 ANQGSEA. Trimming took off 3 bases at V and 4 bases at J, with 16 bases between the two ends. The CDR3 loop spans 15 amino acids. CDR3 in DNA: TGCAGCGTTGAGAGTGACTCCCAGGGGTACAATGAGCAGTTCTTC. Protein product: CSVESDSQGYNEQFF.

This rearrangement joins TRBV6-1 to TRBJ2-7; the D is unclear. V was shortened by 8 bases and J by 6 bases, with 5 bases between the two germline ends. Germline values: CDR1 MNHNS, CDR2 SASEGT. This CDR3 is built from 9 residues. The chain's CDR3 is CASGFEQYF. CDR3 coding DNA: TGTGCCAGCGGCTTCGAGCAGTACTTC.

V is TRBV30 and J is TRBJ1-4; perhaps TRBD1 as D (5 bases). The V and J ends lost 2 bases and 6 bases respectively, with 16 bases between them. Germline lookup yields CDR1 GTSNPN and CDR2 SVGIG (reference sequence). This CDR3 is 15 amino acids long. The CDR3 region is CAWSTAGQPHEKLFF. DNA for the CDR3: TGTGCCTGGAGTACCGCGGGGCAGCCTCATGAAAAACTGTTTTTT.

This rearrangement joins TRBV18 to TRBJ2-3; D is unresolved. Germline V gene lookup returns CDR1 KGHSH and CDR2 LQKENI. V was clipped by 0 bases and J by 0 bases, with 10 bases between them. This CDR3 is 16 amino acids long. The CDR3, as DNA: TGTGCCAGCTCACCACCGAGCGCATCTAGCACAGATACGCAGTATTTT. This encodes CASSPPSASSTDTQYF.

This clone was seen only once. J is TRBJ1-1 and V is TRBV18; D might be TRBD1 (5 bases). The CDR3 is 16 amino acids. Germline lookup yields CDR1 KGHSH and CDR2 LQKENI. V lost 3 bases and J 5 bases, leaving 19 bases between the germline ends. CDR3 region: CASSPTVSQEKTEAFF. CDR3 bases: TGTGCCAGCTCACCGACAGTATCGCAGGAAAAAACTGAAGCTTTCTTT. Based on the CDR3 plus reference TRBV18 and TRBJ1-1, the full variable domain is NAGVMQNPRHLVRRRGQEARLRCSPMKGHSHVYWYRQLPEEGLKFMVYLQKENIIDESGMPKERFSAEFPKEGPSILRIQQVVRGDSAAYFCASSPTVSQEKTEAFFGQGTRLTVV.

The chain combines TRBV7-8 with TRBJ2-1; TRBD2 matches 10 bases. Per germline, CDR1 SGHVS and CDR2 FQNEAQ. This CDR3 spans 18 amino acids. Germline trimming cut 8 bases from V and 1 base from J; bases unmatched to any gene: 14. The chain's CDR3 is CASSFGGSGRWSYNEQFF. In DNA, the CDR3 is TGTGCCAGCTCCTTCGGGGGTAGCGGGAGGTGGTCCTACAATGAGCAGTTCTTC.

The genes are TRBV28 and TRBJ1-2; 10 positions agree with TRBD1. The germline V gene has CDR1 MDHEN and CDR2 SYDVKM. Trimming took 3 bases from V and 8 from J; bases not matched to a gene: 6. This CDR3 region has 14 residues. The DNA for the CDR3 is TGTGCCAGCAGTTTTCCCGGGACAGGGGACGGCTACACCTTC. Translating gives CASSFPGTGDGYTF.

The V and J genes are TRBV4-3 and TRBJ2-7; D possibly uses TRBD1 or TRBD2 (6 bases each). Germline V gives CDR1 LGHNA, CDR2 YSLEER. V lost 1 base to trimming and J lost 4 bases, with 17 bases between them. The CDR3 is 16 residues long. In DNA form, the CDR3 reads TGCGCCAGCAGCCAAGTTTCGGGGCAGGGGAGGTACGAGCAGTACTTC. Translated: CASSQVSGQGRYEQYF.

V gene TRBV18 combines with J gene TRBJ1-2, with 10 bases fitting TRBD1. Trimming at V came to 4 bases and at J to 4 bases, leaving 6 bases not matched to a gene. CDR3 length: 15 amino acids. Germline CDR1 and CDR2: KGHSH and LQKENI. The DNA of the CDR3 is TGTGCCAGCTCACGCGGACAGGGGGAGAGCTATGGCTACACCTTC. It specifies CASSRGQGESYGYTF.

The J gene is TRBJ1-2, the V gene TRBV28; perhaps TRBD1 as D (5 bases). The CDR3 extends over 16 amino acids. Germline CDR1 MDHEN, CDR2 SYDVKM. Trimming stripped 6 bases from V and 5 bases from J, with 22 bases between. CDR3 sequence reads: CASSNFGAKSQYGYTF. The CDR3 DNA sequence: TGTGCCAGCAGCAACTTCGGGGCCAAAAGCCAGTATGGCTACACCTTC.

The gene calls are TRBV9 and TRBJ2-3; the D is unclear. V gave up 0 bases and J gave up 2 bases, with 7 bases separating them. CDR1 and CDR2 (germline): SGDLS, YYNGEE. The CDR3 spans 14 residues. The DNA for the CDR3 is TGTGCCAGCAGCGTAGATTGCCACACAGATACGCAGTATTTT. Translation gives CASSVDCHTDTQYF.

This rearrangement joins TRBV2 to TRBJ2-1; D uncertain. V was shortened by 7 bases and J by 10 bases, with 23 bases between the two germline ends. Germline lookup yields CDR1 SNHLY and CDR2 FYNNEI. This CDR3 is built from 15 residues. As DNA, the CDR3 is TGTGCCAGCACGGCCTGGGCAGCCGGTTCGAGGGAGCAGTTCTTC. It translates to CASTAWAAGSREQFF.

The chain is built from TRBV7-9 and TRBJ2-1; TRBD2 aligns across 8 bases. This CDR3 has 13 amino acids. With 5 bases clipped from V and 9 bases from J, the junction kept 6 bases outside the gene matches. CDR1 SEHNR and CDR2 FQNEAQ come from the germline V gene (reference sequence). CDR3 coding DNA: TGTGCCAGCAGCACAGCGGGAGTCACTGAGCAGTTCTTC. Translation gives CASSTAGVTEQFF.

The genes are TRBV5-1 and TRBJ2-7; the D is unclear. CDR1 is SGHRS and CDR2 is YFSETQ in the germline V gene. The CDR3 has 14 residues. V was clipped by 0 bases and J by 0 bases, with 7 bases between them. DNA for the CDR3: TGCGCCAGCAGCTTGGCCCCCCCCTCCTACGAGCAGTACTTC. This codes for CASSLAPPSYEQYF. The full variable domain, its missing parts supplied by reference TRBV5-1 and TRBJ2-7, is KAGVTQTPRYLIKTRGQQVTLSCSPISGHRSVSWYQQTPGQGLQFLFEYFSETQRNKGNFPGRFSGRQFSNSRSEMNVSTLELGDSALYLCASSLAPPSYEQYFGPGTRLTVT.

This chain joins TRBV18 and TRBJ2-7; D gene unclear. V lost 5 bases and J lost 10, with 18 bases in between. Germline V gene data show CDR1 as KGHSH and CDR2 as LQKENI. This CDR3 contains 13 residues. Here the CDR3 reads CASSSSDNLHQYF. The CDR3, as DNA: TGTGCCAGCTCATCATCTGACAACTTACACCAGTACTTC.

The chain employs TRBV5-1 and TRBJ2-1, with a possible D match to TRBD2 (6 bases). The V gene lost 5 bases and the J gene lost 5 bases, with 14 bases spanning the gap. The germline V gene encodes CDR1 SGHRS and CDR2 YFSETQ. This CDR3 has 14 amino acids. The CDR3 region is CASSQGTPNNEQFF. In DNA form, the CDR3 reads TGCGCCAGCAGTCAAGGGACTCCAAACAATGAGCAGTTCTTC.

This chain connects TRBV7-9 to TRBJ2-1; perhaps D is TRBD1 or TRBD2 (6 bases each). Trimming pared 5 bases from V and 5 bases from J, leaving 19 bases between. The CDR3 consists of 16 residues. Germline V gene data show CDR1 as SEHNR and CDR2 as FQNEAQ (reference sequence). The CDR3 region has the DNA TGTGCCAGCAGCCTGAGGGGGGCAGGGCACAACAATGAGCAGTTCTTC. It translates to CASSLRGAGHNNEQFF.

Here the CDR3 reads CASRWGHADTQYF. CDR3 bases: TGTGCCAGCCGTTGGGGTCATGCAGATACGCAGTATTTT. This chain links TRBV27 with TRBJ2-3; D call uncertain. The V gene's germline CDR1 is MNHEY and CDR2 SMNVEV (reference sequence). V lost 8 bases to trimming and J lost 4 bases, with 13 bases between them. CDR3 length: 13 amino acids.